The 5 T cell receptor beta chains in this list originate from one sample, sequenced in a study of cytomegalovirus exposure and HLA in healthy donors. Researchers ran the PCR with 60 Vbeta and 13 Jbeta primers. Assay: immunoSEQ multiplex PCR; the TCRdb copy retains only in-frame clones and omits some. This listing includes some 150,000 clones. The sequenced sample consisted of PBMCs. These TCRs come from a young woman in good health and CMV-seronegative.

CDR3 protein: CASSFGQIQETQYF. As DNA, the CDR3 is TGTGCCAGCAGCTTCGGACAGATACAAGAGACCCAGTACTTC. This sequence joins TRBV7-2 and TRBJ2-5; TRBD1 is a possible D gene (6 bases). Trimming stripped 3 bases from V and 2 bases from J, with 10 bases between. This CDR3 region has 14 residues. Germline loops: CDR1 SGHTA, CDR2 FQGNSA.

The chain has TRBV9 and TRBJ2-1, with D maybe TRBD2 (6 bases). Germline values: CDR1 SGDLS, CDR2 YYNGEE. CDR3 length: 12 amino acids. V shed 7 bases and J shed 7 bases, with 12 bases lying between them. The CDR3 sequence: CASGGRLNEQFF. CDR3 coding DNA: TGTGCCAGCGGAGGGAGACTGAATGAGCAGTTCTTC.

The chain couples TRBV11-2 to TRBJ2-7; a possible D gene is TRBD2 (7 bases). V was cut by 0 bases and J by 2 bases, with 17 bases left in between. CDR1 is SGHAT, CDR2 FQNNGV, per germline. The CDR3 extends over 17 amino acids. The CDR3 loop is CASSLDGGRVIPYEQYV. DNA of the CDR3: TGTGCCAGCAGCTTAGACGGGGGGCGCGTAATCCCCTACGAGCAGTACGTC.

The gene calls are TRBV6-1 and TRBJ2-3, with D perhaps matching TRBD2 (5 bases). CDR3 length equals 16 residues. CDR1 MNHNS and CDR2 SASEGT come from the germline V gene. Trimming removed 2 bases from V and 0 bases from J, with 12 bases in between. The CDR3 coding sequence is TGTGCCAGCAGTGAAATGGAGGACGTCAGCACAGATACGCAGTATTTT. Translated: CASSEMEDVSTDTQYF.

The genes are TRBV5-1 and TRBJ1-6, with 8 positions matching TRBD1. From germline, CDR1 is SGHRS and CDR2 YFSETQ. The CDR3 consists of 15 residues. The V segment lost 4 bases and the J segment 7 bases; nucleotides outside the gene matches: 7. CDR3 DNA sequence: TGCGCCAGCAGCCCAACAGGGGGACGGAATTCACCCCTCCACTTT. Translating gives CASSPTGGRNSPLHF.